This TCR beta chain was obtained from a study of T-cell reconstitution after alpha-beta-depleted transplantation in children. Ten or more counts support this clonotype. Its antigen remains unidentified. The authors prepared the TCRbeta library with unique molecular identifiers. From the PCR reads, TCRdb called clonotypes with MiXCR, one entry per CDR3 protein. In the table there are fewer than 750,000 distinct CDR3 sequences, about 21% of which are singletons. Study findings and constraints: At around two months after transplant, the alpha-beta T cells were reportedly derived from several hundred expanded clones that came from non-depleted graft cells. Surviving recipient T cells and intrathymic progenitors accounted for some patients' high TCRbeta diversity at day 60.

V lost 2 bases and J 1 base, leaving 8 bases between the germline ends. Per germline, CDR1 DFQATT and CDR2 SNEGSKA (reference sequence). The CDR3 runs 14 residues. The sequence came from a boy less than two years old who had a stem cell transplant for acute myeloid leukemia, so the T cells may come from the graft donor. The sequencing here drew on PBMCs, mostly from graft donor cells, taken 360 days after TCRalphabeta/CD19-depleted stem cell transplant. J is TRBJ1-4 and V is TRBV20-1; D unclear. CDR3 amino acids: CSARMEGTNEKLFF. CDR3 DNA sequence: TGCAGTGCTAGAATGGAAGGAACTAATGAAAAACTGTTTTTT.